This T cell receptor beta chain is from a study of cytomegalovirus exposure and HLA in healthy donors. Findings of the study overall: A missense variant in DCLRE1C was later tied to TCR beta V- and J-gene trimming.

The PCR ran on 60 Vbeta and 13 Jbeta primers. Per the authors' pipeline: In a later analysis, the count reached some 73 million unique TCR beta chains, with roughly 11 million shared. The data were produced by immunoSEQ multiplex PCR, yet TCRdb's version contains in-frame clones alone and is incomplete. Clone size and V and J calls were adopted from that table, with D and trimming inferred from the DNA. The sample contains over 100,000 clones, 60% to 85% of which appear only once. Turning to this clone: The antigen is not known.

Germline V CDR1 and CDR2: MNHEY, SMNVEV (reference sequence). V shed 5 bases and J 4 bases; nucleotides not matched to a gene: 10. The CDR3 spans 15 residues. The chain has TRBV27 and TRBJ1-1; 7 nucleotides match TRBD1. The source of this sequence is a female donor in good health and CMV-seropositive. The specimen sequenced was PBMCs. CDR3 in DNA: TGTGCCAGCAGTCGGAGACAGGGACGGGGCACTGAAGCTTTCTTT. It codes for CASSRRQGRGTEAFF.